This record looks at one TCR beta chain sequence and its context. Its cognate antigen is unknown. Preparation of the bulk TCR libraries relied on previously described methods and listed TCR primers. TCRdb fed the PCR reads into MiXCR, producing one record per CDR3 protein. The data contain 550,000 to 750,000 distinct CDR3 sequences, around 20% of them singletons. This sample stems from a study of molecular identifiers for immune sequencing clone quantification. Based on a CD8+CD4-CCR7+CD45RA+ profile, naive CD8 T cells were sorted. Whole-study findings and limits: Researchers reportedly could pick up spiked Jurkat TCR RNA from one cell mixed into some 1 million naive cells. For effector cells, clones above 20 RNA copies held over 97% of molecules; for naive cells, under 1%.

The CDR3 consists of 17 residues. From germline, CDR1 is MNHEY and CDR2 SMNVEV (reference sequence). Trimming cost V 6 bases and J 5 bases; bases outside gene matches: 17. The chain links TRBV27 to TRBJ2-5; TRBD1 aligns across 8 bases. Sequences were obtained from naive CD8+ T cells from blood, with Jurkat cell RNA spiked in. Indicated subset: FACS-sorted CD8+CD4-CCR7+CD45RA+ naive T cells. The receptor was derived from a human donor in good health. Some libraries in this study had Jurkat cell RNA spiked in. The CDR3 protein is CASRRGAGTGHGETQYF. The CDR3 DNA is TGTGCCAGCAGGAGGGGGGCCGGGACAGGCCATGGGGAGACCCAGTACTTC.